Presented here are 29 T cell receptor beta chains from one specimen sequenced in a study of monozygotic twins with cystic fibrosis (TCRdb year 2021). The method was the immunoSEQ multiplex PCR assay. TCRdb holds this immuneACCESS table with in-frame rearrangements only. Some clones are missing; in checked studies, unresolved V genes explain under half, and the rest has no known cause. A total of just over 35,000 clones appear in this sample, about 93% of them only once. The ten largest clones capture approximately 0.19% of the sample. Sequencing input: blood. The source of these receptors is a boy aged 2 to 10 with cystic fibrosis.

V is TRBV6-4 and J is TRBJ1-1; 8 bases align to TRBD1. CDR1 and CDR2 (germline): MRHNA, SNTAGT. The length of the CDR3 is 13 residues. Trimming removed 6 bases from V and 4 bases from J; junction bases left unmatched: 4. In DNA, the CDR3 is TGTGCCAGCAGACCAACAGGGGGCACTGAAGCTTTCTTT. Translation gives CASRPTGGTEAFF.

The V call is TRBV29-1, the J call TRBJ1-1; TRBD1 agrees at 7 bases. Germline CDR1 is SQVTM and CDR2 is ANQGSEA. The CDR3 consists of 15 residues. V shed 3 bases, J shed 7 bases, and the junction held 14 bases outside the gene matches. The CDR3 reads CSVEGRQGVGSEAFF. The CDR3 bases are TGCAGCGTTGAGGGGCGACAGGGCGTCGGCAGTGAAGCTTTCTTT.

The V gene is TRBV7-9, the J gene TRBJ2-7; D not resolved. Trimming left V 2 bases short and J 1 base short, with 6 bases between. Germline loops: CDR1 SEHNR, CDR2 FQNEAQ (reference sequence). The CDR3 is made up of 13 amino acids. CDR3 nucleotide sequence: TGTGCCAGCAGCTTACAGGAATCCTACGAGCAGTACTTC. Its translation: CASSLQESYEQYF.

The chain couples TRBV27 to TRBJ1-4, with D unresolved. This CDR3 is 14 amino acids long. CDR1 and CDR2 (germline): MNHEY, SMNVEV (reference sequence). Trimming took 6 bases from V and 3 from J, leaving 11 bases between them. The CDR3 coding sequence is TGTGCCAGCAGGCCTCCAGGATCTAATGAAAAACTGTTTTTT. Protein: CASRPPGSNEKLFF.

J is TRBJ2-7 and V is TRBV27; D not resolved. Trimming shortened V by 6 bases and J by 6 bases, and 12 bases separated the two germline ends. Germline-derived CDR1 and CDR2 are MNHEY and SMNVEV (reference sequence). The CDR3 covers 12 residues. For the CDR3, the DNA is TGTGCCAGCAGGTCTAGGGTCACCGAGCAGTACTTC. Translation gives CASRSRVTEQYF.

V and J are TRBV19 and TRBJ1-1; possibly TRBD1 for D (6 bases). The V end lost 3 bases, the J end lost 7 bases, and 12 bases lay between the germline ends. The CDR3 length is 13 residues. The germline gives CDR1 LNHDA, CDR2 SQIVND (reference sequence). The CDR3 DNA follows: TGTGCCAGTAGTATGTCGGGGGCTAGTGAAGCTTTCTTT. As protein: CASSMSGASEAFF.

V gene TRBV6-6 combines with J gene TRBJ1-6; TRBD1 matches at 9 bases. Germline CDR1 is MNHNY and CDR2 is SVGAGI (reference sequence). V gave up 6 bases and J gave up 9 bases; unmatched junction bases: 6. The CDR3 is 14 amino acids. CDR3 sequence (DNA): TGTGCCAGCAGATGGGACAGGGTTGGTTCACCCCTCCACTTT. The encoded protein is CASRWDRVGSPLHF.

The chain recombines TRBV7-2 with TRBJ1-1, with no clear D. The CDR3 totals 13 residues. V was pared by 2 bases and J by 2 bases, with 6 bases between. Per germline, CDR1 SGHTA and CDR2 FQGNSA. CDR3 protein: CASSLMTNTEAFF. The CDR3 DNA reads TGTGCCAGCAGCTTAATGACAAACACTGAAGCTTTCTTT.

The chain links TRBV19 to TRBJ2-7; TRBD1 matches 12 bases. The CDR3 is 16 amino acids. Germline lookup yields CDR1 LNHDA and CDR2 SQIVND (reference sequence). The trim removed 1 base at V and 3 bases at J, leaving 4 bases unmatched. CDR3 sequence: CASSIGDRGLIYEQYF. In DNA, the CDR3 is TGTGCCAGTAGTATAGGGGACAGGGGGCTTATCTACGAGCAGTACTTC.

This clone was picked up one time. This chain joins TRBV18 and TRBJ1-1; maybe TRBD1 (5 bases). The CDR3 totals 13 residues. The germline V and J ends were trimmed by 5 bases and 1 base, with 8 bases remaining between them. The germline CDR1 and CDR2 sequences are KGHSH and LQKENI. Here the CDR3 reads CASSSGPNTEAFF. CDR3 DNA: TGTGCCAGCTCATCGGGACCGAACACTGAAGCTTTCTTT.

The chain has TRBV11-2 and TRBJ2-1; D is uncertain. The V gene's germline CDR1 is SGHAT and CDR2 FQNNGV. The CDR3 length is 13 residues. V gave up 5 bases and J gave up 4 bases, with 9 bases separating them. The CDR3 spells CASSQEGYNEQFF. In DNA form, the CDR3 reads TGTGCCAGCAGCCAAGAAGGATACAATGAGCAGTTCTTC.

The CDR3 loop is CASRPGQGTEAFF. As DNA, the CDR3 is TGCGCCAGCAGACCGGGACAGGGTACTGAAGCTTTCTTT. The rearrangement uses TRBV10-1 and TRBJ1-1; 9 bases match TRBD1. The CDR3 has 13 amino acids. Germline V gives CDR1 WNHNN, CDR2 SYGVQD (reference sequence). Germline trimming cut 6 bases from V and 5 bases from J; bases unmatched to any gene: 4.

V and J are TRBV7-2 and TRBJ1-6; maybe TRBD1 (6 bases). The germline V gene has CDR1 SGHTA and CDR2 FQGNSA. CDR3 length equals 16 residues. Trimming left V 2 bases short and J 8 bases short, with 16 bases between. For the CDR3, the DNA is TGTGCCAGCAGCTTAATTGGGGGCGCGTTATATTCACCCCTCCACTTT. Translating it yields CASSLIGGALYSPLHF.

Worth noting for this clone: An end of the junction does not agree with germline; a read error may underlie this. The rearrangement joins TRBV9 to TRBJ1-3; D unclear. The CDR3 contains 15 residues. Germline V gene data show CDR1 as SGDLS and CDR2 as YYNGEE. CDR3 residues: CASSVGSGTGTTIYF. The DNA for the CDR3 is TGTGCCAGCAGCGTAGGATCTGGAACGGGAACCACCATATATTTT.

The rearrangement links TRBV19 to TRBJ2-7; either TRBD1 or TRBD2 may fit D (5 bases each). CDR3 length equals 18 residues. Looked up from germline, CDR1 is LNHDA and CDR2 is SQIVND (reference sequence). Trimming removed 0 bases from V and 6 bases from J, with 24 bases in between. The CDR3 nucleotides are TGTGCCAGTAGTATAGACATCGGTTTTGAGGGGTGGTCCGGCGAGCAGTACTTC. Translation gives CASSIDIGFEGWSGEQYF.

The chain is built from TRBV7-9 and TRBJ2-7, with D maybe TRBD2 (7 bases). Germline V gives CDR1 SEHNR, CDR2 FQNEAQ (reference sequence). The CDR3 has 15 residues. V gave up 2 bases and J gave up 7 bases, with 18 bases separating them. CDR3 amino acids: CASSLFGGAESEQYF. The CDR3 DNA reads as TGTGCCAGCAGCTTATTTGGGGGGGCGGAATCGGAGCAGTACTTC.

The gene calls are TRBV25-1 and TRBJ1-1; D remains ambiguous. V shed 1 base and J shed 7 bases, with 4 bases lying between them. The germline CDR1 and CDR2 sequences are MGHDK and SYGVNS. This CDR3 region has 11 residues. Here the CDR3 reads CASSESVEAFF. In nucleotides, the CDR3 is TGTGCCAGCAGTGAATCGGTTGAAGCTTTCTTT.

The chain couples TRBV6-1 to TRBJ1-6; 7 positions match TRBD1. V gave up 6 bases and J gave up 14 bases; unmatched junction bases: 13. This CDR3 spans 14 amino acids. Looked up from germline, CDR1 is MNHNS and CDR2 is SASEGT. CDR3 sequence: CASRSGQPLLALHF. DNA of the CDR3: TGTGCCAGCAGGTCGGGACAGCCTTTATTGGCCCTCCACTTT.

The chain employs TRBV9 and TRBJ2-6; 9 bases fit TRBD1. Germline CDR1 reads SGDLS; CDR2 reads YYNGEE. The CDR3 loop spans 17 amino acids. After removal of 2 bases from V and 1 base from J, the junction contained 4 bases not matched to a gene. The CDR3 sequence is CASSVGQGGSGANVLTF. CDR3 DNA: TGTGCCAGCAGCGTGGGACAGGGTGGGTCTGGGGCCAACGTCCTGACTTTC.

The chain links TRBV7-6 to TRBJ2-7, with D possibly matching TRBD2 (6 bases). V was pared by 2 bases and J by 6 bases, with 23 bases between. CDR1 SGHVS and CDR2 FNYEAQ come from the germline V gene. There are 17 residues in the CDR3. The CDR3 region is CASSLYGAGSGLREQYF. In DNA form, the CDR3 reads TGTGCCAGCAGCTTATATGGGGCTGGTAGCGGTCTTCGCGAGCAGTACTTC.

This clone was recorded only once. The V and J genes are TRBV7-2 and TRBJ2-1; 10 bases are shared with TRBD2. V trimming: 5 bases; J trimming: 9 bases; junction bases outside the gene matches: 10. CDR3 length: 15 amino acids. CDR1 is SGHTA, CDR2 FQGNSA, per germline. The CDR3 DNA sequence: TGTGCCAGCAGCCACCTAGCGGGGGATTACGGTGAGCAGTTCTTC. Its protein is CASSHLAGDYGEQFF.

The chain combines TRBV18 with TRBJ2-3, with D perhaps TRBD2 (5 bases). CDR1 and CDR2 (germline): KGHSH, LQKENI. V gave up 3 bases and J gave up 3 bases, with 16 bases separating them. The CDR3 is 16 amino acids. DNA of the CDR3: TGTGCCAGCTCACCCGGACTGCCCCCCCCGACAGATACGCAGTATTTT. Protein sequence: CASSPGLPPPTDTQYF.

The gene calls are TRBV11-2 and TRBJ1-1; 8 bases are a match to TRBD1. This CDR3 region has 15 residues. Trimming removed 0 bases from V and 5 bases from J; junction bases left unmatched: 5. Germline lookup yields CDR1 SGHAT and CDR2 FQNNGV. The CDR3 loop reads CASSLEAGGGTEAFF. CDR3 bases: TGTGCCAGCAGCTTAGAGGCAGGGGGCGGGACTGAAGCTTTCTTT.

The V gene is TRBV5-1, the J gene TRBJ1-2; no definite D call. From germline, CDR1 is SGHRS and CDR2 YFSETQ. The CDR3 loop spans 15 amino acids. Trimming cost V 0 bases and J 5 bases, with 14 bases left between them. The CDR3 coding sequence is TGCGCCAGCAGCTTGGGGCCAGCAACTTCATATGGCTACACCTTC. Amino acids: CASSLGPATSYGYTF.

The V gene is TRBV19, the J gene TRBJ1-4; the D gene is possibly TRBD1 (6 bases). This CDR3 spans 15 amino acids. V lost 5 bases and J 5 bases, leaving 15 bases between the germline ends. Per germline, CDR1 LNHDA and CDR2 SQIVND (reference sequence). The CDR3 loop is CASSSTGLLNEKLFF. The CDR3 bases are TGTGCCAGTAGTTCGACAGGCCTCTTAAATGAAAAACTGTTTTTT. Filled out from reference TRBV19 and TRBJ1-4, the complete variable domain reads DGGITQSPKYLFRKEGQNVTLSCEQNLNHDAMYWYRQDPGQGLRLIYYSQIVNDFQKGDIAEGYSVSREKKESFPLTVTSAQKNPTAFYLCASSSTGLLNEKLFFGSGTQLSVL.

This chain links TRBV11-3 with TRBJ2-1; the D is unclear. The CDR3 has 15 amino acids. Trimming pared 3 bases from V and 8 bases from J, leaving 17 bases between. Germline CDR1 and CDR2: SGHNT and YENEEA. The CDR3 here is CASSFSTLRADEQFF. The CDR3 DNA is TGTGCCAGCAGCTTTTCTACCTTAAGGGCTGATGAGCAGTTCTTC.

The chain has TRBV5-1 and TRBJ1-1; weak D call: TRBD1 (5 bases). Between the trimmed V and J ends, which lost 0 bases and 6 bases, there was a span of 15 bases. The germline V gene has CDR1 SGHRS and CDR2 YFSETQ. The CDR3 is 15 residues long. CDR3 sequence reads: CASSLAADRWAEAFF. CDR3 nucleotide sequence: TGCGCCAGCAGCTTGGCAGCCGACAGATGGGCTGAAGCTTTCTTT. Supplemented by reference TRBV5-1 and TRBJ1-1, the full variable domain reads KAGVTQTPRYLIKTRGQQVTLSCSPISGHRSVSWYQQTPGQGLQFLFEYFSETQRNKGNFPGRFSGRQFSNSRSEMNVSTLELGDSALYLCASSLAADRWAEAFFGQGTRLTVV.

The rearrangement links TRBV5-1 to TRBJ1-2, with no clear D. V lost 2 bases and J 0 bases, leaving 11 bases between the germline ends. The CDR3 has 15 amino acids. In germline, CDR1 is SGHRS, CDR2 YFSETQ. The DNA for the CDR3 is TGCGCCAGCAGCTTTCAGGCGGGAGCTAACTATGGCTACACCTTC. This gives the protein CASSFQAGANYGYTF.

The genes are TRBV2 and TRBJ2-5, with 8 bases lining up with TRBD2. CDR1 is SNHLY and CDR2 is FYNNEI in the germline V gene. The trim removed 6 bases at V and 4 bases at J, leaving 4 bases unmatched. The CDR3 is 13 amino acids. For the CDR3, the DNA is TGTGCCAGCAGGGCGGGGGGAGGAGAGACCCAGTACTTC. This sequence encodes CASRAGGGETQYF.